The text below deals with one T cell receptor beta chain. Its specificity is unknown. V was trimmed by 4 bases and J by 2 bases, leaving 4 bases between them. The CDR3 sequence is 12 residues long. Germline CDR1 is MDHEN and CDR2 is SYDVKM. This specimen belongs to a study of shared clonotypes between healthy human individuals. Study summary: Donors were a couple of women and a few men aged 18 to 49. Findings and caveats of the study: Genetic and exposure-history diversity was limited by the small donor number.

The authors ran unsorted PBMC replicate PCRs on approximately 300 ng DNA, 25,000 to 35,000 T cell genomes. Original processing methods: Filtering differed for immunoSEQ, which gave only junction sequences without quality scores. The protocol was immunoSEQ multiplex PCR, while the TCRdb copy is restricted to in-frame clones and leaves out a portion. V and J calls and clone size are as listed in that table; D and trimming were resolved from the DNA. Among over 400,000 clones, 70% to 80% were seen once, and the ten largest hold 12%. This chain links TRBV28 with TRBJ2-3; D ambiguous. The sample taken for sequencing was PBMCs. The sequence was collected from a woman aged 40 to 50 in good health. Some clones in this sample may be carry-over from other donors' samples. Here the CDR3 DNA reads TGTGCCAGCAGTTCGGTCACAGATACGCAGTATTTT. It codes for CASSSVTDTQYF.